This T cell receptor beta chain came from a study of CD8+ T cells in alopecia areata. Study-level background: For the treated group, dosing was oral tofacitinib at 5 to 10 mg twice daily. Scoring of treated patients' severity used the percentage of affected scalp area. Findings and caveats of the study: Scalp clonality and expanded CD8+ clones among the top 100 showed significant decreases with tofacitinib.

Treatment indicated: oral pan-JAK inhibitor, 5-10 mg twice daily. Extracted from the samples, RNA was reverse transcribed into cDNA to serve as the sequencing template. Produced via immunoSEQ multiplex PCR; TCRdb's table is partial and in-frame only. The table records about 300,000 clones, more than 45% of them present only once. Comment on this clone: Its antigen is as yet unknown. A read error may account for a junction end that differs from germline.

From germline, CDR1 is MGHRA and CDR2 YSYEKL. This CDR3 is built from 15 residues. The receptor was isolated from a human donor with alopecia areata. The sequencing used CD4+ T cells sorted from blood, collected at week 24, from a patient treated with tofacitinib. The J gene is TRBJ2-1, the V gene TRBV4-1, with a possible D match to TRBD2 (6 bases). DNA for the CDR3: TGTGCCAGCAGCCAAGTCGGCCTAGCGAGCAATGAGCAGTTCTTC. It codes for CASSQVGLASNEQFF.